A single sample gave rise to the 29 T cell receptor beta chains below, sequenced in a study of shared clonotypes between healthy human individuals. TCRdb's table, derived via immunoSEQ multiplex PCR, lists solely in-frame clones and lacks some. The sample holds approximately 2,000,000 clones, just under 95% seen once. The sequenced sample was naive CD4+ T cells from PBMCs. Subset meaning: CD45RA+ positively selected. The receptors come from a young man in good health. Some clones in this sample may be carry-over from other donors' samples.

This chain connects TRBV7-2 to TRBJ2-5; maybe TRBD1 (7 bases). V was pared by 5 bases and J by 2 bases, with 9 bases between. CDR1 SGHTA and CDR2 FQGNSA come from the germline V gene. The CDR3 totals 13 residues. CDR3 amino acids: CASSAGQQETQYF. In nucleotides, the CDR3 is TGTGCCAGCAGCGCGGGACAGCAAGAGACCCAGTACTTC.

This clone was seen just once. The V and J genes are TRBV9 and TRBJ2-3, with 11 bases aligning to TRBD2. The trim removed 0 bases at V and 4 bases at J, leaving 4 bases unmatched. This CDR3 has 16 amino acids. Germline V gene lookup returns CDR1 SGDLS and CDR2 YYNGEE. The CDR3 DNA sequence: TGTGCCAGCAGCGTAGTAGTAGCGGGAGGGGCAGATACGCAGTATTTT. Translated, it gives CASSVVVAGGADTQYF.

As concerns this clone: Other DNA sequences in this specimen translate into the identical CDR3. The chain couples TRBV5-1 to TRBJ2-2; D unresolved. CDR1 is SGHRS, CDR2 YFSETQ, per germline. CDR3 length: 15 amino acids. Trimming removed 0 bases at V and 3 bases at J, with 9 bases between. The CDR3 sequence is CASSLGGSHTGELFF. The CDR3 region has the DNA TGCGCCAGCAGCTTGGGAGGATCCCACACCGGGGAGCTGTTTTTT. The full variable domain, its missing parts supplied by reference TRBV5-1 and TRBJ2-2, is KAGVTQTPRYLIKTRGQQVTLSCSPISGHRSVSWYQQTPGQGLQFLFEYFSETQRNKGNFPGRFSGRQFSNSRSEMNVSTLELGDSALYLCASSLGGSHTGELFFGEGSRLTVL.

J is TRBJ1-1 and V is TRBV18; tentative D call: TRBD1 (6 bases). CDR3 size: 17 residues. The germline V gene has CDR1 KGHSH and CDR2 LQKENI. Trimming stripped 2 bases from V and 0 bases from J, with 16 bases between. Here the CDR3 DNA reads TGTGCCAGCTCACCAACGGCGGATTGGGGGCTGAACACTGAAGCTTTCTTT. Its translation: CASSPTADWGLNTEAFF. Filled out from reference TRBV18 and TRBJ1-1, the complete variable domain reads NAGVMQNPRHLVRRRGQEARLRCSPMKGHSHVYWYRQLPEEGLKFMVYLQKENIIDESGMPKERFSAEFPKEGPSILRIQQVVRGDSAAYFCASSPTADWGLNTEAFFGQGTRLTVV.

The chain couples TRBV11-3 to TRBJ2-3; either TRBD1 or TRBD2 may fit D (5 bases each). This CDR3 contains 14 residues. The V end was cut by 4 bases, the J end by 4 bases, with 12 bases between. Germline-derived CDR1 and CDR2 are SGHNT and YENEEA. The chain's CDR3 is CASSSGPSADTQYF. CDR3 bases: TGTGCCAGCAGCTCGGGACCATCAGCAGATACGCAGTATTTT.

The rearrangement links TRBV5-4 to TRBJ2-3; D is possibly TRBD1 or TRBD2 (6 bases each). The germline V and J ends were trimmed by 4 bases and 5 bases, with 17 bases remaining between them. Germline V gives CDR1 SGHNT, CDR2 YYREEE (reference sequence). The CDR3 loop spans 15 amino acids. The CDR3 sequence: CASSLGGTLKDTQYF. As DNA, the CDR3 is TGTGCCAGCAGCCTGGGCGGGACACTGAAAGATACGCAGTATTTT.

This chain's CDR3 is CAGGSGRDTQYF. The CDR3 DNA is TGTGCTGGAGGTAGCGGGAGGGATACGCAGTATTTT. The genes are TRBV6-1 and TRBJ2-3; 10 nucleotides match TRBD2. The germline V gene encodes CDR1 MNHNS and CDR2 SASEGT. The CDR3 consists of 12 residues.

This sequence joins TRBV6-1 and TRBJ2-7, with TRBD1 matching over 10 bases. V lost 6 bases, J lost 6 bases, and 11 bases stayed unmatched. Looked up from germline, CDR1 is MNHNS and CDR2 is SASEGT. CDR3 size: 15 residues. CDR3 DNA: TGTGCCAGCAGCGCCCCGGGACAGGGGTCCCCCGAGCAGTACTTC. Protein sequence: CASSAPGQGSPEQYF.

V usage is TRBV6-4 and J usage is TRBJ2-7, with TRBD1 matching over 7 bases. In germline, CDR1 is MRHNA, CDR2 SNTAGT. V was pared by 0 bases and J by 3 bases, with 5 bases of the junction left unmatched. CDR3 length: 15 residues. Written as DNA, the CDR3 is TGTGCCAGCAGTGACTCGAGGGGGCCGAACTACGAGCAGTACTTC. Its translation: CASSDSRGPNYEQYF.

The sample holds one count of this clone. The chain has TRBV5-5 and TRBJ2-6; no definite D call. The germline CDR1 and CDR2 sequences are SGHKS and YYEKEE (reference sequence). The length of the CDR3 is 16 residues. V lost 1 base and J lost 0, with 8 bases in between. The CDR3 DNA reads TGTGCCAGCAGCTTGAACCCGGCCTCTGGGGCCAACGTCCTGACTTTC. The encoded protein is CASSLNPASGANVLTF.

J is TRBJ2-3 and V is TRBV13; TRBD2 matches 8 bases. J was trimmed by 5 bases and V by 3 bases; bases with no gene match: 7. CDR1 and CDR2 from the germline V gene are PRHDT and FYEKMQ (reference sequence). The CDR3 spans 15 residues. The CDR3 here is CASSFPSGSQDTQYF. CDR3 DNA sequence: TGTGCCAGCAGCTTCCCCAGCGGGAGTCAAGATACGCAGTATTTT. Supplemented by reference TRBV13 and TRBJ2-3, the full variable domain reads AAGVIQSPRHLIKEKRETATLKCYPIPRHDTVYWYQQGPGQDPQFLISFYEKMQSDKGSIPDRFSAQQFSDYHSELNMSSLELGDSALYFCASSFPSGSQDTQYFGPGTRLTVL.

The chain carries TRBV6-5 and TRBJ2-5; 8 bases fit TRBD2. The ends lost 3 bases at V and 3 bases at J; junction bases unmatched: 3. The CDR3 totals 14 residues. CDR1 and CDR2 (germline): MNHEY, SVGAGI. The CDR3 DNA follows: TGTGCCAGCAGTTATTGGGGACTAGAAGAGACCCAGTACTTC. This sequence encodes CASSYWGLEETQYF.

This clone was observed a handful of times. The chain has TRBV9 and TRBJ2-1; D gene unclear. Trimming removed 3 bases from V and 8 bases from J, with 15 bases in between. This CDR3 is built from 14 residues. Germline CDR1 SGDLS, CDR2 YYNGEE. Written as DNA, the CDR3 is TGTGCCAGCAGCGACAAGATCTATGGCGATGAGCAGTTCTTC. It is translated as CASSDKIYGDEQFF.

This clone was recorded a few times. The chain carries TRBV29-1 and TRBJ1-1; D unclear. This CDR3 contains 13 residues. Trimming cost V 7 bases and J 1 base, with 13 bases left between them. Germline V CDR1 and CDR2: SQVTM, ANQGSEA. CDR3 loop: CSAVNRQNTEAFF. For the CDR3, the DNA is TGCAGCGCCGTGAACAGACAGAACACTGAAGCTTTCTTT.

The rearrangement links TRBV27 to TRBJ2-7; 15 nucleotides match TRBD2. V lost 3 bases and J lost 3; bases outside the gene matches: 3. The V gene's germline CDR1 is MNHEY and CDR2 SMNVEV (reference sequence). The length of the CDR3 is 16 residues. The CDR3 sequence is CASSLRTSGRVYEQYF. The CDR3 nucleotides are TGTGCCAGCAGTTTGCGGACTAGCGGGAGGGTCTACGAGCAGTACTTC.

V and J are TRBV19 and TRBJ2-3; 9 positions agree with TRBD2. V was clipped by 6 bases and J by 2 bases; unmatched bases: 6. CDR3 size: 15 residues. Germline V gene data show CDR1 as LNHDA and CDR2 as SQIVND (reference sequence). The CDR3 spells CASRDRTSVTDTQYF. CDR3 sequence (DNA): TGTGCCAGTAGGGATCGGACTAGCGTCACAGATACGCAGTATTTT. The whole variable domain, filled in from reference TRBV19 and TRBJ2-3, reads DGGITQSPKYLFRKEGQNVTLSCEQNLNHDAMYWYRQDPGQGLRLIYYSQIVNDFQKGDIAEGYSVSREKKESFPLTVTSAQKNPTAFYLCASRDRTSVTDTQYFGPGTRLTVL.

With regard to this clone: A read error may produce the germline difference seen at one junction end. The V and J genes are TRBV4-1 and TRBJ1-5, with D hard to call. Germline-derived CDR1 and CDR2 are MGHRA and YSYEKL. This CDR3 spans 12 amino acids. The CDR3 here is CASSQGWQPQHF. CDR3 sequence (DNA): TGCGCCAGCAGTCAAGGTTGGCAGCCCCAGCATTTT.

The chain is built from TRBV10-2 and TRBJ2-1, with 9 nucleotides matching TRBD2. This CDR3 is 15 amino acids long. The germline gives CDR1 WSHSY, CDR2 SAAADI. The trim removed 6 bases at V and 7 bases at J, leaving 10 bases unmatched. CDR3 protein: CASSASGTQRNEQFF. The DNA for the CDR3 is TGCGCCAGCAGCGCTAGCGGGACCCAGAGAAATGAGCAGTTCTTC.

V is TRBV9 and J is TRBJ2-2; D gene ambiguous. CDR3 length: 15 residues. The germline V and J ends were trimmed by 6 bases and 1 base, with 13 bases remaining between them. Germline loops: CDR1 SGDLS, CDR2 YYNGEE. The CDR3 loop reads CASTPLSQNTGELFF. The CDR3 DNA is TGTGCCAGCACCCCACTCTCCCAGAACACCGGGGAGCTGTTTTTT. The whole variable domain, filled in from reference TRBV9 and TRBJ2-2, reads DSGVTQTPKHLITATGQRVTLRCSPRSGDLSVYWYQQSLDQGLQFLIQYYNGEERAKGNILERFSAQQFPDLHSELNLSSLELGDSALYFCASTPLSQNTGELFFGEGSRLTVL.

The chain has TRBV6-5 and TRBJ1-1; D may be TRBD1 (5 bases). The germline gives CDR1 MNHEY, CDR2 SVGAGI. The V and J ends lost 0 bases and 5 bases respectively, with 10 bases between them. The CDR3 is made up of 14 amino acids. The CDR3 nucleotides are TGTGCCAGCAGTTACTCGCAGGGAAAAACTGAAGCTTTCTTT. Translation: CASSYSQGKTEAFF.

The V call is TRBV28, the J call TRBJ2-1, with a weak D call TRBD1 (6 bases). V shed 6 bases and J shed 1 base, with 10 bases lying between them. The CDR3 consists of 14 residues. The germline V gene has CDR1 MDHEN and CDR2 SYDVKM. The CDR3 sequence is CASRDSRSYNEQFF. In DNA, the CDR3 is TGTGCCAGCAGGGACAGTCGATCCTACAATGAGCAGTTCTTC.

The rearrangement joins TRBV7-9 to TRBJ2-5, with 9 nucleotides matching TRBD1. The CDR3 runs to 14 residues. V dropped 7 bases and J dropped 5; count of bases not matched to a gene: 8. Per the germline V gene, CDR1 is SEHNR and CDR2 is FQNEAQ (reference sequence). CDR3 amino acids: CASTHRGLIETQYF. In DNA form, the CDR3 reads TGTGCCAGCACTCACAGGGGGCTAATCGAGACCCAGTACTTC.

The chain recombines TRBV28 with TRBJ2-1, with 9 bases lining up with TRBD2. Germline V lookup: CDR1 MDHEN, CDR2 SYDVKM. V shed 1 base and J 4 bases; nucleotides not matched to a gene: 8. The CDR3 contains 17 residues. The CDR3 nucleotides read TGTGCCAGCAGTTTATTCGCGGGAGGGTTAAGGTACAATGAGCAGTTCTTC. It codes for CASSLFAGGLRYNEQFF. Full variable domain (rest looked up from reference TRBV28 and TRBJ2-1): DVKVTQSSRYLVKRTGEKVFLECVQDMDHENMFWYRQDPGLGLRLIYFSYDVKMKEKGDIPEGYSVSREKKERFSLILESASTNQTSMYLCASSLFAGGLRYNEQFFGPGTRLTVL.

The chain joins TRBV2 to TRBJ1-1; D perhaps matches TRBD1 (6 bases). This CDR3 contains 14 residues. Germline CDR1 reads SNHLY; CDR2 reads FYNNEI. Trimming removed 6 bases at V and 1 base at J, with 12 bases between. CDR3: CASRNRVANTEAFF. CDR3 coding DNA: TGTGCCAGCAGGAACAGGGTCGCGAACACTGAAGCTTTCTTT.

This sequence joins TRBV7-9 and TRBJ2-7; 7 bases are shared with TRBD2. Germline trimming cut 5 bases from V and 13 bases from J; bases unmatched to any gene: 14. CDR1 and CDR2 (germline): SEHNR, FQNEAQ (reference sequence). There are 13 residues in the CDR3. This CDR3 is CASSTDAGEGPYF. CDR3 sequence (DNA): TGTGCCAGCAGCACAGACGCGGGAGAAGGGCCTTACTTC. The full variable domain, with the rest looked up from reference TRBV7-9 and TRBJ2-7, is DTGVSQNPRHKITKRGQNVTFRCDPISEHNRLYWYRQTLGQGPEFLTYFQNEAQLEKSRLLSDRFSAERPKGSFSTLEIQRTEQGDSAMYLCASSTDAGEGPYFGPGTRLTVT.

The gene calls are TRBV5-4 and TRBJ1-2; 12 positions match TRBD1. The CDR3 totals 16 residues. V was pared by 3 bases and J by 6 bases, with 9 bases of the junction left unmatched. Germline V gene data show CDR1 as SGHNT and CDR2 as YYREEE (reference sequence). CDR3 DNA: TGTGCCAGCAGCTCGCCGGGACAGGGGGCGGGGAATGGCTACACCTTC. This translates into CASSSPGQGAGNGYTF.

The chain links TRBV28 to TRBJ1-4; 9 bases match TRBD1. In germline, CDR1 is MDHEN, CDR2 SYDVKM. CDR3 length: 14 residues. J lost 5 bases, V lost 6 bases, and 4 bases had no gene match. The CDR3 protein is CASRVTGGNEKLFF. In DNA, the CDR3 is TGTGCCAGCAGGGTGACAGGGGGGAATGAAAAACTGTTTTTT.

The V gene is TRBV29-1, the J gene TRBJ2-7, with D perhaps being TRBD1 or TRBD2 (5 bases each). CDR3 length: 13 amino acids. CDR1 is SQVTM and CDR2 is ANQGSEA in the germline V gene. The CDR3 nucleotides are TGCATCGATATCCCGGGACGGACCCAGGAGCAGTACTTC. Translated, it gives CIDIPGRTQEQYF.

J is TRBJ1-5 and V is TRBV28; D gene ambiguous. Germline loops: CDR1 MDHEN, CDR2 SYDVKM. V lost 5 bases to trimming and J lost 0 bases, with 17 bases between them. The CDR3 extends over 17 amino acids. CDR3 DNA sequence: TGTGCCAGCAGTCCGCCTTTGGGAGGGCATAGCAATCAGCCCCAGCATTTT. Translated, it gives CASSPPLGGHSNQPQHF.